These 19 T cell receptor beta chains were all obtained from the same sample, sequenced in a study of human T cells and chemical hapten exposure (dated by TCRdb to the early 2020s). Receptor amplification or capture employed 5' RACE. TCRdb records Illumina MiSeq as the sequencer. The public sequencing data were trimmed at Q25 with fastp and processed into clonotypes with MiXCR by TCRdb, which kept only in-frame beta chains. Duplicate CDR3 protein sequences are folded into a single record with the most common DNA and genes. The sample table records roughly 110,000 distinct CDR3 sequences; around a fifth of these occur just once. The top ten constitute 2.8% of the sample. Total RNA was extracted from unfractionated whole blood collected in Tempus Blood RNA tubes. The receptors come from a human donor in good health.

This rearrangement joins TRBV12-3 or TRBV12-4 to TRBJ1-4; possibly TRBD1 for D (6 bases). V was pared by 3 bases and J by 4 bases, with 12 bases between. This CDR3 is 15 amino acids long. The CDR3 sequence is CASSLVDRSNEKLFF. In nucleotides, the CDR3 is TGTGCCAGCAGTTTGGTGGACAGAAGTAATGAAAAACTGTTTTTT.

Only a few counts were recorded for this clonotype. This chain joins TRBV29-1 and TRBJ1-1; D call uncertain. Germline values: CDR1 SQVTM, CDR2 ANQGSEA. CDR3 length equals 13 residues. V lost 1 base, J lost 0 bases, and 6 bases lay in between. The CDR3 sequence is CSVEGVLNTEAFF. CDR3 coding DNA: TGCAGCGTTGAAGGGGTTCTGAACACTGAAGCTTTCTTT. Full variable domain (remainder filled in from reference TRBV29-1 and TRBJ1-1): SAVISQKPSRDICQRGTSLTIQCQVDSQVTMMFWYRQQPGQSLTLIATANQGSEATYESGFVIDKFPISRPNLTFSTLTVSNMSPEDSSIYLCSVEGVLNTEAFFGQGTRLTVV.

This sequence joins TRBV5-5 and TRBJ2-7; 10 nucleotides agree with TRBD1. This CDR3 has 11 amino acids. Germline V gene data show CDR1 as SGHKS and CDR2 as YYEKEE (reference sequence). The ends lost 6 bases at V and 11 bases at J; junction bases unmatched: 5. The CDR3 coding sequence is TGTGCCAGCAATCGGGGGACAGGGGAGTACTTC. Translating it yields CASNRGTGEYF.

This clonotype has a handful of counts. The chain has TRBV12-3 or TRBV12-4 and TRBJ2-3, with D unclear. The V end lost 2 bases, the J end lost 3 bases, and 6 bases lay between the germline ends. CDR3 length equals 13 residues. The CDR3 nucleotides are TGTGCCAGCAGTTTAAGAAGAACAGATACGCAGTATTTT. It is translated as CASSLRRTDTQYF.

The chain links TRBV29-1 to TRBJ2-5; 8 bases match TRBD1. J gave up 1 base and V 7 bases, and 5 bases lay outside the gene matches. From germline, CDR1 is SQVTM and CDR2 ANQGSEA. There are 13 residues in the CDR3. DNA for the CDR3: TGCAGCGCCTCCGGGACAGGCCAAGAGACCCAGTACTTC. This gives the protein CSASGTGQETQYF.

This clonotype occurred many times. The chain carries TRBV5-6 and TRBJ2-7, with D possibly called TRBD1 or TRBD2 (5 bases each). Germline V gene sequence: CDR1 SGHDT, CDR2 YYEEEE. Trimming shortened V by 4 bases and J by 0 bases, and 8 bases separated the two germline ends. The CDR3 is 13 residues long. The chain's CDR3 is CASSPGSSYEQYF. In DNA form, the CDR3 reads TGTGCCAGCAGCCCAGGGAGCTCCTACGAGCAGTACTTC.

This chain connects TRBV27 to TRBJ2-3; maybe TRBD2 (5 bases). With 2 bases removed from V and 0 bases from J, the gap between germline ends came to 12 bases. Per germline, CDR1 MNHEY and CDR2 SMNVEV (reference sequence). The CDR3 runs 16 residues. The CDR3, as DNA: TGTGCCAGCAGTTTAAGGGAGACCCTTAGCACAGATACGCAGTATTTT. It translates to CASSLRETLSTDTQYF.

CDR3 sequence reads: CASSSGTGLPRTEAFF. CDR3 in DNA: TGTGCCAGCAGCTCGGGGACAGGGTTGCCTCGGACTGAAGCTTTCTTT. This chain uses TRBV5-6 with TRBJ1-1, with TRBD1 matching over 9 bases. Trimming at V came to 3 bases and at J to 5 bases, leaving 11 bases not matched to a gene. The V gene's germline CDR1 is SGHDT and CDR2 YYEEEE. CDR3 length equals 16 residues.

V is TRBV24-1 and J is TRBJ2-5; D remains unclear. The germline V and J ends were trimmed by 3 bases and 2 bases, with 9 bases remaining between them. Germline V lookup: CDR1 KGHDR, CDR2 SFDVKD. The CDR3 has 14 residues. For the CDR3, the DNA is TGTGCCACCAGTGATAGCTTCTATCAAGAGACCCAGTACTTC. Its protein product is CATSDSFYQETQYF.

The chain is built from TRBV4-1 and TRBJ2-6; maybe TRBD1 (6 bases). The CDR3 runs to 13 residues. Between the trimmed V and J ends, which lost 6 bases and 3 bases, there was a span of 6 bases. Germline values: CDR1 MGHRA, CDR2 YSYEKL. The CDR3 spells CASRGGGANVLTF. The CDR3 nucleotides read TGCGCCAGCAGAGGGGGTGGGGCCAACGTCCTGACTTTC.

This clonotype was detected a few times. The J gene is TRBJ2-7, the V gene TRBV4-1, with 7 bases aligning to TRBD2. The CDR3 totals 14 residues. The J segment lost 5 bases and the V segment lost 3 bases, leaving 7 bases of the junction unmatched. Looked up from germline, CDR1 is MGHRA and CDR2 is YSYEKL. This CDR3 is CASSQGTTRDEQYF. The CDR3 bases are TGCGCCAGCAGCCAGGGGACTACCCGGGACGAGCAGTACTTC.

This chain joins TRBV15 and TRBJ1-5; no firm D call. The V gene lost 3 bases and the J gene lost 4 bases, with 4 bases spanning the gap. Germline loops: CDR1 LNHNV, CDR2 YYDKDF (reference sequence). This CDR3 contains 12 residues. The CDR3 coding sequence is TGTGCCACCAGCAGCGCGAATCAGCCCCAGCATTTT. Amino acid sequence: CATSSANQPQHF.

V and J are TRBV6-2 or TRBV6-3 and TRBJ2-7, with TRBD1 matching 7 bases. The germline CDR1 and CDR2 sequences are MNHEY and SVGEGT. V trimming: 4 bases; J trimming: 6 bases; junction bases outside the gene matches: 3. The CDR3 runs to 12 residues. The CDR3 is CASSLTGFEQYF. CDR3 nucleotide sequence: TGTGCCAGCAGTTTGACAGGGTTCGAGCAGTACTTC.

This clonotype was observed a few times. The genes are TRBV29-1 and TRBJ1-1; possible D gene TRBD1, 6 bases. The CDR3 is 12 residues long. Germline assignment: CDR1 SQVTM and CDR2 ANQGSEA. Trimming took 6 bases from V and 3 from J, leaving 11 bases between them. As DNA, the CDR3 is TGCAGCGTCGGGACACCTTACACTGAAGCTTTCTTT. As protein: CSVGTPYTEAFF.

CDR3 DNA sequence: TGTGCCAGCAGTTCCACCTTTGGGAGCCAGAGGGCCGGGGAGCTGTTTTTT. The encoded protein is CASSSTFGSQRAGELFF. This chain links TRBV28 with TRBJ2-2, with D possibly TRBD2 on 5 matching bases. The V gene lost 4 bases and the J gene lost 6 bases, with 21 bases spanning the gap. The germline gives CDR1 MDHEN, CDR2 SYDVKM. CDR3 length equals 17 residues.

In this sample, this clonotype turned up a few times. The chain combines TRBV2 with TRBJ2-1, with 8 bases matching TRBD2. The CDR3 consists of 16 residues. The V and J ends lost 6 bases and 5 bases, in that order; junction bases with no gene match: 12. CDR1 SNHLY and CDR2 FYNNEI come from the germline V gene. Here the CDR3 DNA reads TGTGCCAGCAGGACCCCGGGACTAGTGGCGAACAATGAGCAGTTCTTC. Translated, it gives CASRTPGLVANNEQFF.

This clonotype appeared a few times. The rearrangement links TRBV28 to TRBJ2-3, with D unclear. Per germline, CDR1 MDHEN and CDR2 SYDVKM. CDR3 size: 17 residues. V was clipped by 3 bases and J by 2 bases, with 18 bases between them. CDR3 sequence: CASSFFRPPPLTDTQYF. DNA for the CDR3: TGTGCCAGCAGTTTTTTCAGGCCCCCACCTCTCACAGATACGCAGTATTTT.

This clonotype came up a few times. The CDR3 DNA follows: TGTGCCAGCAGCTTAGCAGCCGGGGTAATCCGCGACAGAGCTTTCTTT. Its protein product is CASSLAAGVIRDRAFF. V is TRBV7-9 and J is TRBJ1-1, with D perhaps TRBD1 (5 bases). Trimming removed 0 bases at V and 10 bases at J, with 21 bases between. The CDR3 has 16 amino acids. Per the germline V gene, CDR1 is SEHNR and CDR2 is FQNEAQ (reference sequence).

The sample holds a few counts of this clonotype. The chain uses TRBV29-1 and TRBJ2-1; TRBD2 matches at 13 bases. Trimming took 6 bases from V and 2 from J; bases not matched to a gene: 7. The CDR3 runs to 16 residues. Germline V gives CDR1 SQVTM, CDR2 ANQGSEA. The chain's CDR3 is CSVLGLAGDAYNEQFF. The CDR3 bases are TGCAGCGTCTTAGGACTAGCGGGAGATGCCTACAATGAGCAGTTCTTC.